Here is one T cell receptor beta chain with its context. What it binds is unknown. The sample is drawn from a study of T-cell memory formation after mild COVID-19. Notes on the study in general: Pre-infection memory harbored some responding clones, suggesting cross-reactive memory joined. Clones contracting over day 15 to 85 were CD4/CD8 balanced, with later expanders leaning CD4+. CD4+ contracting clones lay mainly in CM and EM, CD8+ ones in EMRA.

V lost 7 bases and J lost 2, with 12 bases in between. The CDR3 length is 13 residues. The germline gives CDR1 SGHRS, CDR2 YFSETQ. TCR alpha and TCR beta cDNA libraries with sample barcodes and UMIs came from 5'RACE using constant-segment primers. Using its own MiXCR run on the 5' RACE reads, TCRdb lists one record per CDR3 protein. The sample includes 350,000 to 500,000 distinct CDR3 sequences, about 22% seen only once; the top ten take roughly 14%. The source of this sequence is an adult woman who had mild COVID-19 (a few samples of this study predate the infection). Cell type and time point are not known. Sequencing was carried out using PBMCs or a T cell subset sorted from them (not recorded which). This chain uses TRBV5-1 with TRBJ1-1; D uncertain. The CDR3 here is CASRATGNTEAFF. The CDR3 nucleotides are TGCGCCAGCCGCGCGACGGGCAACACTGAAGCTTTCTTT.